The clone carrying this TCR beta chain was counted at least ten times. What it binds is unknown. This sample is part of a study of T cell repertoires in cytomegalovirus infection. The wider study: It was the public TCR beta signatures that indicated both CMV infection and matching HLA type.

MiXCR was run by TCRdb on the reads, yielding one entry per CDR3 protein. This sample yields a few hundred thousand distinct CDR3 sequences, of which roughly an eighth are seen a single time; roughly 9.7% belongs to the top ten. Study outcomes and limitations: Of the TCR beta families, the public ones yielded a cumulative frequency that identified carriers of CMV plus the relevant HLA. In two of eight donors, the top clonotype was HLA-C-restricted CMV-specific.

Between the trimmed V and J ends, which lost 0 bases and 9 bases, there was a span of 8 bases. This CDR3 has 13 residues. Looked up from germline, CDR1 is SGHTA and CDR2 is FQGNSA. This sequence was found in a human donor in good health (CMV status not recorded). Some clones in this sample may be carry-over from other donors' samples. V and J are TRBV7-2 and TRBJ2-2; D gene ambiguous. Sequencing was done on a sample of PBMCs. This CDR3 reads CASSLAHSWELFF. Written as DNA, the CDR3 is TGTGCCAGCAGCTTAGCCCACTCATGGGAGCTGTTTTTT. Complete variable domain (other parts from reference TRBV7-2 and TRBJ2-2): GAGVSQSPSNKVTEKGKDVELRCDPISGHTALYWYRQSLGQGLEFLIYFQGNSAPDKSGLPSDRFSAERTGGSVSTLTIQRTQQEDSAVYLCASSLAHSWELFFGEGSRLTVL.